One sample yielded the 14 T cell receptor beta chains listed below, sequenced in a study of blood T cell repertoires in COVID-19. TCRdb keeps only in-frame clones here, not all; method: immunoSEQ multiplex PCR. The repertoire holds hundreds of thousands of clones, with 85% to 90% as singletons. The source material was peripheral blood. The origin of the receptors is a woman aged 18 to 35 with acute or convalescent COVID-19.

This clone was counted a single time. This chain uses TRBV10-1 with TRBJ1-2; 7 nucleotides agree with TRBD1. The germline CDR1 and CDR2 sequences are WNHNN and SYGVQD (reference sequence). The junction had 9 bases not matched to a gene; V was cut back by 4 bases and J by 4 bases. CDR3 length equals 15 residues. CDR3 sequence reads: CASSADRDRFYGYTF. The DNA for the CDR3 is TGCGCCAGCAGTGCTGATCGGGACAGATTCTATGGCTACACCTTC.

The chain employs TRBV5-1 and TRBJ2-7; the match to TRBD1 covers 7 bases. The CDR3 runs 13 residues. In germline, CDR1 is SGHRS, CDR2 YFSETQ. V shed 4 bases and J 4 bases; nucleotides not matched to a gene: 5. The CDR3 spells CASSQTGSYEQYF. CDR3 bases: TGCGCCAGCAGCCAGACAGGGAGTTACGAGCAGTACTTC.

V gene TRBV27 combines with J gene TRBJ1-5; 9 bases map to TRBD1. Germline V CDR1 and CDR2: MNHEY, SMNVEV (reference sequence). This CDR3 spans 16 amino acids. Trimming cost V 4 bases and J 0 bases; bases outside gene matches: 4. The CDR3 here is CASSSGTGYSNQPQHF. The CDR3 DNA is TGTGCCAGCAGTTCCGGGACAGGGTATAGCAATCAGCCCCAGCATTTT.

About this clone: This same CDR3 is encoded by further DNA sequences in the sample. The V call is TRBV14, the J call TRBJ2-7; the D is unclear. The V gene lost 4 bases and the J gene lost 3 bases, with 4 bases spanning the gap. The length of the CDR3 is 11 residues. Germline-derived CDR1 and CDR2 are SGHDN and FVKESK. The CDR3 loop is CASSPGYEQYF. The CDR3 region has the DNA TGTGCCAGCAGCCCGGGCTACGAGCAGTACTTC.

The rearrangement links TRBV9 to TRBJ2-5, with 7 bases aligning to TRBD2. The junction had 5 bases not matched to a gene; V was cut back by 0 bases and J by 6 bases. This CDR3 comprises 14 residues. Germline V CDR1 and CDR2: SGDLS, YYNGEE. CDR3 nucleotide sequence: TGTGCCAGCAGCGTAGATGGGGGAGGGAAGACCCAGTACTTC. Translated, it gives CASSVDGGGKTQYF.

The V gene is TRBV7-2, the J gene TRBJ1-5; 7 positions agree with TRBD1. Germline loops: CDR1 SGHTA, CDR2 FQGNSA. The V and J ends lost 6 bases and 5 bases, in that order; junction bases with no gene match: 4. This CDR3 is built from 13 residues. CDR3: CASSTRGHQPQHF. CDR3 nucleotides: TGTGCCAGCAGTACTAGGGGGCATCAGCCCCAGCATTTT.

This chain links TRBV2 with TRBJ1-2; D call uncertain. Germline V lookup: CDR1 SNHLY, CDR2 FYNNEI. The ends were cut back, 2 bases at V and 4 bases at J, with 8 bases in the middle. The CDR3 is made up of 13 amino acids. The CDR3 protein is CASSESPFYGYTF. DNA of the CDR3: TGTGCCAGCAGTGAAAGCCCGTTCTATGGCTACACCTTC.

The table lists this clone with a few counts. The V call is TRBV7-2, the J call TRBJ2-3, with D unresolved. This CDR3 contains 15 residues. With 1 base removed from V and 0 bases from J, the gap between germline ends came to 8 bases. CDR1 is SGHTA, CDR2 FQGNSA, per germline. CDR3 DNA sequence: TGTGCCAGCAGCTTAGACGGAGCTAGCACAGATACGCAGTATTTT. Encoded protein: CASSLDGASTDTQYF. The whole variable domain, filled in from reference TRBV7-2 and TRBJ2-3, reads GAGVSQSPSNKVTEKGKDVELRCDPISGHTALYWYRQSLGQGLEFLIYFQGNSAPDKSGLPSDRFSAERTGGSVSTLTIQRTQQEDSAVYLCASSLDGASTDTQYFGPGTRLTVL.

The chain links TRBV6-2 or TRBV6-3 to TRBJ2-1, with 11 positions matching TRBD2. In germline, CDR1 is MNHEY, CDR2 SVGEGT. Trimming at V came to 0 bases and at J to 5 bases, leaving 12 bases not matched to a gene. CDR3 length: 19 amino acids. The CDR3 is CASSYSLTSGGFRDNEQFF. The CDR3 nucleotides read TGTGCCAGCAGTTACTCCCTAACTAGCGGGGGCTTTCGGGACAATGAGCAGTTCTTC.

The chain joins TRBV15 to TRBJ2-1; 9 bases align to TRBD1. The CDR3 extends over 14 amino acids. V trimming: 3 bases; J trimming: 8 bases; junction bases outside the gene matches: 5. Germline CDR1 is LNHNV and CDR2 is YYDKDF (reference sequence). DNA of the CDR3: TGTGCCACCAGCAGTGAGAACAGGGGGCATGAGCAGTTCTTC. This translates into CATSSENRGHEQFF.

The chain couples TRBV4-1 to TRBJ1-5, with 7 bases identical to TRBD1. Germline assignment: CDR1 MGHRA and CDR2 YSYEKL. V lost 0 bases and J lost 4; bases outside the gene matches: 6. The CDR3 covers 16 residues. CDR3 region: CASSQEWGQINQPQHF. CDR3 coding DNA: TGCGCCAGCAGCCAAGAATGGGGACAGATAAATCAGCCCCAGCATTTT.

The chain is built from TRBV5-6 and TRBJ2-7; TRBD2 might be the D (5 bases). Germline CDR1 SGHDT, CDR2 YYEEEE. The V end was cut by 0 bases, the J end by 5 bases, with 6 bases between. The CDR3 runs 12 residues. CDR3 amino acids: CASSLGRNEQYF. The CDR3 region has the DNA TGTGCCAGCAGCTTGGGGAGGAACGAGCAGTACTTC.

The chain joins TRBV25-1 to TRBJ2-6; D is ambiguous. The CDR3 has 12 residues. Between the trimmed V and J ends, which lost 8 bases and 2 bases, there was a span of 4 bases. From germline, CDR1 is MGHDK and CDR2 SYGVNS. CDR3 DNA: TGTGCCAGCTCTCCTGGGGCCAACGTCCTGACTTTC. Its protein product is CASSPGANVLTF. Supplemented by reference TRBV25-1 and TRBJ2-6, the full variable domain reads EADIYQTPRYLVIGTGKKITLECSQTMGHDKMYWYQQDPGMELHLIHYSYGVNSTEKGDLSSESTVSRIRTEHFPLTLESARPSHTSQYLCASSPGANVLTFGAGSRLTVL.

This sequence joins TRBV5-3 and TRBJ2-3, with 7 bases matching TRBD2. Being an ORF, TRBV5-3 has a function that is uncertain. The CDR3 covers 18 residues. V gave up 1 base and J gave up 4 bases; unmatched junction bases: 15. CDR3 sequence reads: CARSLRLAVVPAPDTQYF. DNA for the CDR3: TGTGCCAGAAGCTTGCGGCTAGCGGTGGTCCCCGCACCAGATACGCAGTATTTT.